This T cell receptor (beta chain) was documented in a study of blood T cell repertoires in COVID-19. Looking at the study overall: Sites across the United States, Italy and Spain contributed samples from acute and convalescent COVID-19. The cDNA or gDNA used as material had been derived from T cells, B-cell-depleted T cells, or PBMCs.

The CDR3 is made up of 16 amino acids. Per germline, CDR1 SGHRS and CDR2 YFSETQ. Trimming removed 2 bases from V and 0 bases from J; junction bases left unmatched: 4. Per the original methods: Estimated nucleated cell counts came from reference gene primer amplification. Produced via immunoSEQ multiplex PCR; TCRdb's table is partial and in-frame only. V and J calls and clone size are as listed in that table; D and trimming were resolved from the DNA. This table holds over 150,000 clones, more than 75% found once. This sequence joins TRBV5-1 and TRBJ2-1; TRBD2 agrees at 8 bases. The clonotype was recovered from a man aged 18 to 29 with acute or convalescent COVID-19. Sequenced: peripheral blood. The CDR3 region has the DNA TGCGCCAGCAGCTTCATAGCGGGGCCCTCCTACAATGAGCAGTTCTTC. This gives the protein CASSFIAGPSYNEQFF.